Listed below are T cell receptor beta chains from one sample, sequenced in a study of shared clonotypes between healthy human individuals. Method: immunoSEQ multiplex PCR; TCRdb's copy keeps in-frame clones and lacks some. The profile shows 500,000 to 650,000 clones, around 77% of them singletons. The specimen was PBMCs. These receptors all stem from a woman between 40 and 55 years old in good health. Some clones in this sample may be carry-over from other donors' samples. Both conserved end residues are part of each CDR3. A D gene is named only where the DNA matches it firmly. Some rows mark clone size as missing; the rest say once, few, many or name a class of expanded clone.

cdr3_nt: TGCGCCAGCAGTCAATCGCCTCACCCAGGGGTTTGCACCGGGGAGCTGTTTTTT
cdr3_aa: CASSQSPHPGVCTGELFF
clone_size: NA
d_call: NA
j_call: TRBJ2-2
v_call: TRBV23-1

cdr3_nt: TGTGCCAGCAGTTTGGCTAGCGGCCGCTCCTACAATGAGCAGTTCTTC
cdr3_aa: CASSLASGRSYNEQFF
clone_size: NA
d_call: TRBD2
j_call: TRBJ2-1
v_call: TRBV28

cdr3_nt: TGTGCCAGCCAAGATGAAAAACTGTTTTTT
cdr3_aa: CASQDEKLFF
clone_size: NA
d_call: NA
j_call: TRBJ1-4
v_call: TRBV28

cdr3_nt: TGTGCCAGCAGCTTACAGGGGGCGGATACGCAGTATTTT
cdr3_aa: CASSLQGADTQYF
clone_size: NA
d_call: TRBD1
j_call: TRBJ2-3
v_call: TRBV7-3

cdr3_nt: TGCAGCGCCTCTCCTGGGAATGAGCAGTTCTTC
cdr3_aa: CSASPGNEQFF
clone_size: few
d_call: NA
j_call: TRBJ2-1
v_call: TRBV29-1

cdr3_nt: TGTGCCAGCAGTCGACTAGCGGGTTGGGCCTATACGCAGTATTTT
cdr3_aa: CASSRLAGWAYTQYF
clone_size: once
d_call: TRBD2
j_call: TRBJ2-3
v_call: TRBV9

cdr3_nt: TGTGCCAGCAGCCCAGTTGGGGGGATCTCTGGAAACACCATATATTTT
cdr3_aa: CASSPVGGISGNTIYF
clone_size: NA
d_call: NA
j_call: TRBJ1-3
v_call: TRBV11-2

cdr3_nt: TGTGCCAGCAGCTTGTTTTCGAACACTGAAGCTTTCTTT
cdr3_aa: CASSLFSNTEAFF
clone_size: NA
d_call: NA
j_call: TRBJ1-1
v_call: TRBV7-9

cdr3_nt: TGTGCCACCGCAGGGGGGCAGGGGGCGGCCAACGTCCTGACTTTC
cdr3_aa: CATAGGQGAANVLTF
clone_size: NA
d_call: TRBD1
j_call: TRBJ2-6
v_call: TRBV2

cdr3_nt: TGTGCCAGCAGTGATCGCGGGGGCGAGCAGTTCTTC
cdr3_aa: CASSDRGGEQFF
clone_size: NA
d_call: NA
j_call: TRBJ2-1
v_call: TRBV2

cdr3_nt: TGTGCCAGCAGCCAAAACCGAGCGGCGAACACCGGGGAGCTGTTTTTT
cdr3_aa: CASSQNRAANTGELFF
clone_size: NA
d_call: NA
j_call: TRBJ2-2
v_call: TRBV7-3

cdr3_nt: TGTGCCAGCAGTTACTTTCAGGGCACTGAAGCTTTCTTT
cdr3_aa: CASSYFQGTEAFF
clone_size: NA
d_call: NA
j_call: TRBJ1-1
v_call: TRBV6-6

cdr3_nt: TGTGCCAGCAGCAAATGTGGGGGCGACGACCACGGCGGAATTATAGGCTACACCTTC
cdr3_aa: CASSKCGGDDHGGIIGYTF
clone_size: NA
d_call: NA
j_call: TRBJ1-2
v_call: TRBV21-1

cdr3_nt: TGTGCCAGCAGCCCAGACCCCGGGACGGCGAACACCGGGGAGCTGTTTTTT
cdr3_aa: CASSPDPGTANTGELFF
clone_size: NA
d_call: NA
j_call: TRBJ2-2
v_call: TRBV7-3

cdr3_nt: TGTGCCAGCAGTGAGGCCGGGACTAGCGGGAGCTATGAGCAGTTCTTC
cdr3_aa: CASSEAGTSGSYEQFF
clone_size: NA
d_call: TRBD2
j_call: TRBJ2-1
v_call: TRBV6-4

cdr3_nt: TGTGCCAGCAGTCCAGCGGGAGGGTCCACCGGGGAGCTGTTTTTT
cdr3_aa: CASSPAGGSTGELFF
clone_size: NA
d_call: TRBD2
j_call: TRBJ2-2
v_call: TRBV6-6